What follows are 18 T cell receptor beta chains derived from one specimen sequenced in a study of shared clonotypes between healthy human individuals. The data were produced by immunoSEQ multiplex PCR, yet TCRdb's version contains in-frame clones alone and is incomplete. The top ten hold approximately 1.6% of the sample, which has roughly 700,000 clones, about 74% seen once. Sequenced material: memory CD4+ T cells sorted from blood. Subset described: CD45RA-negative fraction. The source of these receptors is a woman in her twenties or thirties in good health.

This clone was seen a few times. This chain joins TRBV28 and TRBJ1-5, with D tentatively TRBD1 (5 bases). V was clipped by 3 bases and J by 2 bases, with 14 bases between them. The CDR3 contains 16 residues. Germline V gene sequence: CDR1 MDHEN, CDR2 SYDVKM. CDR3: CASSLGGRQGNQPQHF. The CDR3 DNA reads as TGTGCCAGCAGTTTGGGGGGTAGGCAGGGCAATCAGCCCCAGCATTTT.

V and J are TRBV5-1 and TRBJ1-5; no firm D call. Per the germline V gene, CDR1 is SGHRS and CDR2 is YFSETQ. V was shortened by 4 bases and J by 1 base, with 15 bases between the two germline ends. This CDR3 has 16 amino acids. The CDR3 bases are TGCGCCAGCAGCCTTAACGGGATGGCGAGCAATCAGCCCCAGCATTTT. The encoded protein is CASSLNGMASNQPQHF.

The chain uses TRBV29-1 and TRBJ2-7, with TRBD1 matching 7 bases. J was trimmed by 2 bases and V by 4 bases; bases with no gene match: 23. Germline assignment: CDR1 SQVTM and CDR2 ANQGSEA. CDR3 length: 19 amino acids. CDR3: CSVVPRKPYQGDHTYEQYF. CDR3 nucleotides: TGCAGCGTTGTTCCAAGAAAACCGTATCAGGGGGATCACACCTACGAGCAGTACTTC.

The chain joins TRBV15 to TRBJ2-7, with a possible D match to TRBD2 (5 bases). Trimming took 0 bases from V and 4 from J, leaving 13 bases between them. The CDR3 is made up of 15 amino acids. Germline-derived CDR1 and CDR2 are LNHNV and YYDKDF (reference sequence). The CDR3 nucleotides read TGTGCCACCAGCAGAGAAAAGGACTCTACATACGAGCAGTACTTC. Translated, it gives CATSREKDSTYEQYF.

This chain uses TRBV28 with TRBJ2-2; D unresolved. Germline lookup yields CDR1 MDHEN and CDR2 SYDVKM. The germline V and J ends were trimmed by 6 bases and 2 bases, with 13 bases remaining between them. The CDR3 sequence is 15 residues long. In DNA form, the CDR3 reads TGTGCCAGCAGCCCCCAACAGATTAACACCGGGGAGCTGTTTTTT. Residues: CASSPQQINTGELFF.

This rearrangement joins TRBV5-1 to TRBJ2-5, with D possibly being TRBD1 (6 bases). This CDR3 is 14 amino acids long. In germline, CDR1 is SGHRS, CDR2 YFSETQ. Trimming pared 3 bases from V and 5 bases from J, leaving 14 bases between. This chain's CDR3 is CASSSPQGSETQYF. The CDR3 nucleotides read TGCGCCAGCAGCTCCCCGCAGGGGTCGGAGACCCAGTACTTC.

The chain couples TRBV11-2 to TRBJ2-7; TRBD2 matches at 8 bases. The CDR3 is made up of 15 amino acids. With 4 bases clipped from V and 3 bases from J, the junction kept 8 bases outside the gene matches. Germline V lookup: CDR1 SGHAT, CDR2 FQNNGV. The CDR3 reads CASSSIAGRHYEQYF. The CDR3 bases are TGTGCCAGCAGCTCCATAGCGGGACGGCACTACGAGCAGTACTTC.

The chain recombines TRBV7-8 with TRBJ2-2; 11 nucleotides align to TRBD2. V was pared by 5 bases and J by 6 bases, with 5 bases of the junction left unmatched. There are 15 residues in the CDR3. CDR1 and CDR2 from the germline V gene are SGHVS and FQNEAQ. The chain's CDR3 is CASSPSGRMAGELFF. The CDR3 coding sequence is TGTGCCAGCAGCCCTAGCGGGAGGATGGCCGGGGAGCTGTTTTTT. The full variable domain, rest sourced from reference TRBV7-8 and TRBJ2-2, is GAGVSQSPRYKVAKRGQDVALRCDPISGHVSLFWYQQALGQGPEFLTYFQNEAQLDKSGLPSDRFFAERPEGSVSTLKIQRTQQEDSAVYLCASSPSGRMAGELFFGEGSRLTVL.

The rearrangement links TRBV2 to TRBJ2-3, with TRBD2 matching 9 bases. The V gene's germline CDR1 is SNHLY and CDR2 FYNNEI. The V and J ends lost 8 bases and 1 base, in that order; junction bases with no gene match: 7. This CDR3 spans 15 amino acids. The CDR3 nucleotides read TGTGCCAGCGTGGGGTTAGCGGGAGGCACAGATACGCAGTATTTT. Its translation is CASVGLAGGTDTQYF.

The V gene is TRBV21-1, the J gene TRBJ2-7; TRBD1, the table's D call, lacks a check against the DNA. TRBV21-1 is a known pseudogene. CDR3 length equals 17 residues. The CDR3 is CASSSRLKGPISYEQYF. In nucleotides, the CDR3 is TGTGCCAGCAGCTCCCGTCTTAAGGGGCCGATCTCCTACGAGCAGTACTTC.

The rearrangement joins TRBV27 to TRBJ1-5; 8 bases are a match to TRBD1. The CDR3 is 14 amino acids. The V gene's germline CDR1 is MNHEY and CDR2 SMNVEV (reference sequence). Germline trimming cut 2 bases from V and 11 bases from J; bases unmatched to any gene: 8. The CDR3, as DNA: TGTGCCAGCAGTTTACATACCTCGACAGGGGCCCAGCATTTT. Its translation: CASSLHTSTGAQHF.

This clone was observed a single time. Here the CDR3 DNA reads TGTGCCAGCAGCTGGGGACAGGGGCGGGAGCAGTACTTC. It yields the protein CASSWGQGREQYF. The chain is built from TRBV5-6 and TRBJ2-7; 10 bases fit TRBD1. The trim removed 3 bases at V and 7 bases at J, leaving 4 bases unmatched. Germline V CDR1 and CDR2: SGHDT, YYEEEE. CDR3 length equals 13 residues.

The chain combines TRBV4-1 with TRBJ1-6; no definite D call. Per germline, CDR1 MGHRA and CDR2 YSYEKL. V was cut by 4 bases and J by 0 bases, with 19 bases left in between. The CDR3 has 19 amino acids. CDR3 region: CASSLLRTDKSSYNSPLHF. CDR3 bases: TGCGCCAGCAGCCTACTTAGGACCGACAAGAGCTCCTATAATTCACCCCTCCACTTT.

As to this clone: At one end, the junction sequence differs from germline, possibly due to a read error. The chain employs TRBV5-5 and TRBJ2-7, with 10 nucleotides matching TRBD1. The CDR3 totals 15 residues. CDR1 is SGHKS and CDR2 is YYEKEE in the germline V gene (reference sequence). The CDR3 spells CASSLAGTGAPRFHF. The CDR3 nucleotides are TGTGCCAGCAGCTTGGCCGGGACAGGGGCCCCCCGTTTCCACTTC.

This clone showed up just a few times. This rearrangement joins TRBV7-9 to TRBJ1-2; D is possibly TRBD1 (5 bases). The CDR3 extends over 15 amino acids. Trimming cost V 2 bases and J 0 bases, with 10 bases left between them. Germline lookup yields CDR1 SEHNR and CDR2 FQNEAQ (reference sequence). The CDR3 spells CASSLQGASNYGYTF. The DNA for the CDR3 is TGTGCCAGCAGCTTACAGGGAGCGTCTAACTATGGCTACACCTTC.

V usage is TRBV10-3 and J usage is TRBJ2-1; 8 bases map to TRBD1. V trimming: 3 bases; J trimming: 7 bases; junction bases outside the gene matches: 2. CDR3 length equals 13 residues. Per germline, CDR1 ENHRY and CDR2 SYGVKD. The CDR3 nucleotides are TGTGCCATCAGTGACCGGGACAGGAATGAGCAGTTCTTC. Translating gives CAISDRDRNEQFF.

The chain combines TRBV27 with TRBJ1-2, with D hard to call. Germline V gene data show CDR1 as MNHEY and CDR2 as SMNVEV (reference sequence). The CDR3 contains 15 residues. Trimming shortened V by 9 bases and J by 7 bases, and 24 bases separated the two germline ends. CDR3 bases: TGTGCCAGTAGAACCCTAGGCACCAGCTATCTTGGCTACACCTTC. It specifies CASRTLGTSYLGYTF.

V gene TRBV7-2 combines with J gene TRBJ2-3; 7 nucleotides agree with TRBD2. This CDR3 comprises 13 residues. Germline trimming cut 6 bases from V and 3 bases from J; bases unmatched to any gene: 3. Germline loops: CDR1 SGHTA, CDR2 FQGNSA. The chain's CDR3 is CASRSGNTDTQYF. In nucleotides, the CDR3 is TGTGCCAGCAGGAGCGGGAATACAGATACGCAGTATTTT.